This TCR beta chain was captured by sequencing in a study of T cell changes during pregnancy in multiple sclerosis (dated by TCRdb to between 2017 and 2020). With respect to the entire study: Changes in the T cell repertoire over the course of pregnancy were examined in this study in women with multiple sclerosis.

Of note for this clone: This receptor's antigen is unknown. No qualities accompany the bases; no much larger clone lies one base away.

Measured from the cysteine to the phenylalanine, the CDR3 is 15 residues long. Just the 45-base CDR3 DNA is kept, in frame starting at base 1. For this chain, trimming is 6 bases at the V end and 2 bases at the J end, and the number of junction bases without a gene match is 5. CDR1 and CDR2 are read off the germline V gene as MNHNS and SASEGT. Library method: the immunoSEQ multiplex PCR assay. TCRdb provides this immuneACCESS table in a form limited to in-frame rearrangements. Some clones are lacking; in checked studies, under half of them reflect an unresolved V gene, and why the rest are absent is not known. The sample table holds approximately 130,000 clones, of which roughly 97% were seen once. Around 0.4% of the sample belongs to the ten largest clones.

Recombination linked TRBV6-1 to TRBJ2-7; 12 bases in the middle match TRBD2. The starting material was peripheral blood, obtained after pregnancy. The receptor's source is a female donor with multiple sclerosis, enrolled in a pregnancy study. The CDR3 corresponds to CASSSGLAGPYEQYF. The sequenced DNA is TGTGCCAGCAGCTCCGGACTAGCGGGACCCTACGAGCAGTACTTC.